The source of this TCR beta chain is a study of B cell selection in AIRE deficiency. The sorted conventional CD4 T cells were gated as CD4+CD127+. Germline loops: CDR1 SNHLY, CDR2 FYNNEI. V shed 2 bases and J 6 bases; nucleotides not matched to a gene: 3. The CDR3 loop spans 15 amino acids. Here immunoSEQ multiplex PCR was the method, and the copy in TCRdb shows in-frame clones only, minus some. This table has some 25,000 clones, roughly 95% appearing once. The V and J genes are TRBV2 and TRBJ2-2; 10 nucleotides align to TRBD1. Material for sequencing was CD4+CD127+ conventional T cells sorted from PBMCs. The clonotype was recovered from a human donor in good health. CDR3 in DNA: TGTGCCAGCAGTGAACTAGGACAGGGGGCCGGGGAGCTGTTTTTT. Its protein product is CASSELGQGAGELFF.